This T cell receptor (beta chain) was sequenced during a study of T cell responses to AZD1222 COVID-19 vaccine. Whole-study context: Doses given second, at about 4 or about 12 weeks, were pooled. Overall study findings and caveats: CD4 TCRs covered the whole spike, strongest at regions 160-218 and 743-854. Unmutated variant regions reportedly attract nearly half of all spike-specific TCRs. Once two AZD1222 doses were given, Spike-specific TCR breadth and depth went up.

Sequenced by immunoSEQ multiplex PCR; TCRdb stores in-frame clones only, minus some. The sample lists under 150,000 clones; 93% were seen once. On this clone itself: The antigen is unknown.

V shed 7 bases, J shed 4 bases, and the junction held 18 bases outside the gene matches. This CDR3 has 16 residues. CDR1 and CDR2 from the germline V gene are SQVTM and ANQGSEA. The chain is built from TRBV29-1 and TRBJ2-7; 8 positions agree with TRBD2. The source is an adult in good health. Here the sequenced sample was peripheral blood, taken on day 0 of AZD1222 vaccination. CDR3 in amino acids: CSALGVSGKISYEQYF. Written as DNA, the CDR3 is TGCAGCGCCCTGGGAGTTAGCGGGAAAATTTCATACGAGCAGTACTTC.